This T cell receptor beta chain was recovered during a study of technical replicates of blood from a handful of donors. Sequencing was performed with immunoSEQ multiplex PCR; in TCRdb, only in-frame clones are kept and a portion is missing. The sample has tens of thousands of clones, 80% to 95% seen once. The CDR3 consists of 12 residues. Germline-derived CDR1 and CDR2 are LNHDA and SQIVND (reference sequence). Trimming left V 4 bases short and J 7 bases short, with 9 bases between. Specimen: T cells isolated from PBMCs. The rearrangement links TRBV19 to TRBJ2-3; possible D gene TRBD2, 5 bases. The receptor comes from a human donor in good health. The CDR3 loop reads CASSTGEYTQYF. The CDR3 bases are TGTGCCAGTAGTACCGGGGAATATACGCAGTATTTT.